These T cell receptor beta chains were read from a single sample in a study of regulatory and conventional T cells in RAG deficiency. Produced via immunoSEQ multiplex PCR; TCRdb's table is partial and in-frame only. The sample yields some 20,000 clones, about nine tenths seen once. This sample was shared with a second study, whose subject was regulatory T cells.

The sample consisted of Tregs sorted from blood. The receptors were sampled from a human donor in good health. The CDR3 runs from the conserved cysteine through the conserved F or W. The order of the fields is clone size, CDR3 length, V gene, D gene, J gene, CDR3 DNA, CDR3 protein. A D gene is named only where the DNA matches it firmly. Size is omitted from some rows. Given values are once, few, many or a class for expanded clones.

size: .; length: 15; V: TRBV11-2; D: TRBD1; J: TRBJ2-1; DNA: TGTGCCAGCAGCTTAGGGCGACAGGGAACCGATGAGCAGTTCTTC; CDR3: CASSLGRQGTDEQFF
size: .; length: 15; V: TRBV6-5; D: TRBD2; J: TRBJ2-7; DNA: TGTGCCAGCAGTCAACGGGGACTAGCGGGATCCGAGCAGTACTTC; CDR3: CASSQRGLAGSEQYF
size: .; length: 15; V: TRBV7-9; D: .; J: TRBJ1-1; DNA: TGTGCCAGCAGCACCACCGGGACGGTAGCAAGTGAAGCTTTCTTT; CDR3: CASSTTGTVASEAFF
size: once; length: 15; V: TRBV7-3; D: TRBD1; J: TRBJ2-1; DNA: TGTGCCAGCAGCTTAACGCCAGGGGGTGACGATGAGCAGTTCTTC; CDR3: CASSLTPGGDDEQFF
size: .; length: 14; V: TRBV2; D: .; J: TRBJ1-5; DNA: TGTGCCAGCGTGGACGGGAGTGGCAATCAGCCCCAGCATTTT; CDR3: CASVDGSGNQPQHF
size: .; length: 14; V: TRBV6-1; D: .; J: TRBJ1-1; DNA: TGTGCCAGCAGTGGAGGGGGTGGGTACACTGAAGCTTTCTTT; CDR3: CASSGGGGYTEAFF
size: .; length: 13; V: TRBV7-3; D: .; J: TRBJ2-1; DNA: TGTGCCAGCAGCTTAAGTACTGTCAATGAGCAGTTCTTC; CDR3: CASSLSTVNEQFF
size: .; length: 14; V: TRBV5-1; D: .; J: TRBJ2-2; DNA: TGCGCCAGCTCGACAGGAGGGAACACCGGGGAGCTGTTTTTT; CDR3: CASSTGGNTGELFF
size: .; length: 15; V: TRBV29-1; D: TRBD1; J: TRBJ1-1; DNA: TGCAGCGTTGAAGATCGGGGACAGGGGCAGGCTGAAGCTTTCTTT; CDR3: CSVEDRGQGQAEAFF
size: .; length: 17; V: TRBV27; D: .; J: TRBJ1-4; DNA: TGTGCCAGCAGTTCCCACAGGGCTGTACACCTTGATGAAAAACTGTTTTTT; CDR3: CASSSHRAVHLDEKLFF
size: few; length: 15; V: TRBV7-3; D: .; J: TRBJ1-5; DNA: TGTGCCAGCAGCCAAACCTGGACGGCCAATCAGCCCCAGCATTTT; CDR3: CASSQTWTANQPQHF
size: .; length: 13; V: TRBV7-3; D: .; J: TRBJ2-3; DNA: TGTGCCGGCCTGCTCGGGGGGCCAGATACGCAGTATTTT; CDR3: CAGLLGGPDTQYF
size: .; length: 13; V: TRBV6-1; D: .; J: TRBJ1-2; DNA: TGTGCCAGCAGTGAGAGCAGCATGTATGGCTACACCTTC; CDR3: CASSESSMYGYTF
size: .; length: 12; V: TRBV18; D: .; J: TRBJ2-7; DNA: TGTGCCAGCTCACCCACTTCCTACGAGCAGTACTTC; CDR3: CASSPTSYEQYF
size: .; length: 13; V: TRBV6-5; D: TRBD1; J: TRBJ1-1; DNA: TGTGCCAGCAGTTCACCGGACAGGAATAGAGCTTTCTTT; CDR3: CASSSPDRNRAFF
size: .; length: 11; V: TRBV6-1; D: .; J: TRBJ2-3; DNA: TGTGCCAGCAACATGATAGATACGCAGTATTTT; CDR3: CASNMIDTQYF
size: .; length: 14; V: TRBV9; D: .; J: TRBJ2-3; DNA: TGTGCCAGCAGCGTAGGAGGGTTTGTAGATACGCAGTATTTT; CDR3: CASSVGGFVDTQYF
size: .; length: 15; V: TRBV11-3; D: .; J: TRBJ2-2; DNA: TGTGCCAGCAGTAACAGGACCCCCTTAGGCGGGGAGCTGTTTTTT; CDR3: CASSNRTPLGGELFF
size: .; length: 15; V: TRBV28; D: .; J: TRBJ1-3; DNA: TGTGCCAGCAGTTTCCCGAGCCGTGAAGGAAACACCATATATTTT; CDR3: CASSFPSREGNTIYF
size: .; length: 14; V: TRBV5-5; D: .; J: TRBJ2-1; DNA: TGTGCCAGCAGCCGGGATCCGGCGTACAATGAGCAGTTCTTC; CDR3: CASSRDPAYNEQFF
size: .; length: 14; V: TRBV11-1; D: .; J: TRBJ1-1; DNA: TGTGCCAGCAGCTGGGGACGCCAGAACACTGAAGCTTTCTTT; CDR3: CASSWGRQNTEAFF
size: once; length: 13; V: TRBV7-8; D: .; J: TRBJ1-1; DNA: TGTGCCAGCAGCCAAACAGAGAACACTGAAGCTTTCTTT; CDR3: CASSQTENTEAFF
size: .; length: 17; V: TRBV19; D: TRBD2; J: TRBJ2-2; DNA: TGTGCCAGTAGTGGATGGACTAGCGGGGTGGGCACCGGGGAGCTGTTTTTT; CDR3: CASSGWTSGVGTGELFF
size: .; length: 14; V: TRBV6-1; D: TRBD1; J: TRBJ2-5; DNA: TGTGCCAGCAGTCGACCGGGACAGGGGGAGACCCAGTACTTC; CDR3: CASSRPGQGETQYF
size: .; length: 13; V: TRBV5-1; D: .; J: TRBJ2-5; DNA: TGCGCCAGCAGCTTGCGGGTTGGAGAGACCCAGTACTTC; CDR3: CASSLRVGETQYF
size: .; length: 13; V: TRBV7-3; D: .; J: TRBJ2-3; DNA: TGTGCCAGCGGGACGGCTAGCACAGATACGCAGTATTTT; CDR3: CASGTASTDTQYF
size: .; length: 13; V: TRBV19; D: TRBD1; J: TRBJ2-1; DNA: TGTGCCAGTAGCAGGGACAGAGACAATGAGCAGTTCTTC; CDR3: CASSRDRDNEQFF
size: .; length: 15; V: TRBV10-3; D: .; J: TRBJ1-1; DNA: TGTGCCATCAGTGAGTCGACGGCAGGGGTTGGTGAAGCTTTCTTT; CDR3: CAISESTAGVGEAFF
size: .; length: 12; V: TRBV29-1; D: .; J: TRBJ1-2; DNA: TGCAGCGTTGAAACGGGAGGGGGTGGCTACACCTTC; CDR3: CSVETGGGGYTF
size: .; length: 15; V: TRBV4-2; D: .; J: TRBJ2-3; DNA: TGTGCCAGCAGCCAAGGCGGACAGTCAGTCGATACGCAGTATTTT; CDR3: CASSQGGQSVDTQYF
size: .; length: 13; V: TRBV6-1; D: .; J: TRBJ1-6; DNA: TGTGCCAGCAGTCTAAGGTCGGATTCACCCCTCCACTTT; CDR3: CASSLRSDSPLHF
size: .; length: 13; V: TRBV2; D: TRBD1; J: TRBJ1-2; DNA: TGTGCGACGAGCCCGGGACAGGTTTATGGCTACACCTTC; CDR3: CATSPGQVYGYTF
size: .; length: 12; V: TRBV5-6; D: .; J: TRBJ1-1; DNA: TGTGCCAGCAGCTTGGCCAGCGAGTCAGCTTTCTTT; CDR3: CASSLASESAFF
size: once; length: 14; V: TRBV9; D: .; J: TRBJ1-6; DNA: TGTGCCAGCAGCGCAGGATCGGCCGGTTCACCCCTCCACTTT; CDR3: CASSAGSAGSPLHF
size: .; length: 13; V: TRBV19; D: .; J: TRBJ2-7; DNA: TGTGCCAGTAGTATACGGACTTCGGGCGAGCAGTACTTC; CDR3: CASSIRTSGEQYF
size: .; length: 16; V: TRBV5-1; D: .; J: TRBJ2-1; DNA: TGCGCCAGCAGCTACCAAGGGGTCAGTCCCTACAATGAGCAGTTCTTC; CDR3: CASSYQGVSPYNEQFF
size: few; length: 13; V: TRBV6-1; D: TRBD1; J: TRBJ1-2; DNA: TGTGCCAGCAGCCCAGGGGGTTTCGGCGGCTACACCTTC; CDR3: CASSPGGFGGYTF
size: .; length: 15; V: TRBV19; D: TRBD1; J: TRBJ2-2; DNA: TGTGCCAGTAGTTCAGGACAGGGGAACACCGGGGAGCTGTTTTTT; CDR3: CASSSGQGNTGELFF
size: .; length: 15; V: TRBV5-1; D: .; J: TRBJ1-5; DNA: TGCGCCAGCAGCTTGGCCGGGGCAAGCAATCAGCCCCAGCATTTT; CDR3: CASSLAGASNQPQHF
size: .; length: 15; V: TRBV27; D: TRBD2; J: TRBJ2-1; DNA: TGTGCCAGCAGTAGATCTATGGGAGGGTACTATGAGCAGTTCTTC; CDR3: CASSRSMGGYYEQFF
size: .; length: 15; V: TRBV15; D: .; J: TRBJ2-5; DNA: TGTGCCACCAGCAGAGATATGGGAGAAGTGGAGACCCAGTACTTC; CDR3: CATSRDMGEVETQYF
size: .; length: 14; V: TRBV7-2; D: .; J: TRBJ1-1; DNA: TGTGCCAGCAGCCTCCTTCGAAGATGGACTGAAGCTTTCTTT; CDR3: CASSLLRRWTEAFF
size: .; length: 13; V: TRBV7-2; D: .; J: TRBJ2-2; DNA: TGTGCCAGCAGCCCCCAGGGGTTCAGGGAGCTGTTTTTT; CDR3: CASSPQGFRELFF
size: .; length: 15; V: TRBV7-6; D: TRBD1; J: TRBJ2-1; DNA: TGTGCCAGCAGCTTTTTGGGACAGGGTTACAATGAGCAGTTCTTC; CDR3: CASSFLGQGYNEQFF
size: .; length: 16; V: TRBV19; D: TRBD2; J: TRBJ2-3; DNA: TGTGCCAGTAGTATGTATACTAGCGGGACCACAGATACGCAGTATTTT; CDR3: CASSMYTSGTTDTQYF
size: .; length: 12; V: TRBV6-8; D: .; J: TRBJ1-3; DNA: TGTGCCAGGCGCAGCTCTGGAAACACCATATATTTT; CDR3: CARRSSGNTIYF
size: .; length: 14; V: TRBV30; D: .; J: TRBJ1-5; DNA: TGTGCCTGGAGGGGGCAGCATAGCAATCAGCCCCAGCATTTT; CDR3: CAWRGQHSNQPQHF
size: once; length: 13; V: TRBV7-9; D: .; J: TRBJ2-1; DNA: TGTGCCAGCAGCCGAGGACAGTACAATGAGCAGTTCTTC; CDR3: CASSRGQYNEQFF
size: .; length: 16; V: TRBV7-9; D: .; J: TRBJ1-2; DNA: TGTGCCAGCAGCCCTCTTGCCTGGGTCGTTTCTACGGGCTACACCTTC; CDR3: CASSPLAWVVSTGYTF
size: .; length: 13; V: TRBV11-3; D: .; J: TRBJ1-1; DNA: TGTGCCAGCAGCCCAGGGGTGAACACTGAAGCTTTCTTT; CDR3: CASSPGVNTEAFF
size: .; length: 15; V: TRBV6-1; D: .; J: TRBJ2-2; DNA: TGTGCCAGCAGTGAATATCCGGGCTTCAGAGGGGAGCTGTTTTTT; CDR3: CASSEYPGFRGELFF
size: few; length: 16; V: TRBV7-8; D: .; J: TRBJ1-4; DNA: TGTGCCAGCAGCGGTGAAAACCGCGCAACTAATGAAAAACTGTTTTTT; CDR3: CASSGENRATNEKLFF
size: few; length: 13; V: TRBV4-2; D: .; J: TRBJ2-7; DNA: TGTGCCAGCAGCCAAGCCAGGGCTTACGAGCAGTACTTC; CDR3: CASSQARAYEQYF
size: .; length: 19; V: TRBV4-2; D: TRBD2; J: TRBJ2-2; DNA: TGTGCCAGCAGCCAGGCCGACCGACTAGCGGGGGGGCACACCGGGGAGCTGTTTTTT; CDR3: CASSQADRLAGGHTGELFF